Below, 20 T cell receptor beta chains from the same sample are listed, as sequenced in a study of human T cells and chemical hapten exposure (dated by TCRdb to about 2021). Libraries were made using RACE. Reads for this sample came from a NextSeq 500. TCRdb reanalyzed the raw reads on its own, using fastp at Q25 for trimming and MiXCR for clone calling, and kept in-frame beta chains. Every entry covers one CDR3 protein and lists the most common genes and DNA from its rows. Within this sample are 70,000 to 95,000 distinct CDR3 sequences, with over 6.5% of them counted one time only. The ten biggest clones cover 1.7% of the sample. This specimen's time point label, interpreted: healthy volunteer bleed at 6 weeks. Total RNA was isolated from unfractionated whole blood collected in Tempus Blood RNA tubes. Sequencing used whole blood. These receptors were taken from a female donor in good health. Some clones in this sample may be carry-over from other donors' samples.

The table lists this clonotype with a few counts. The chain recombines TRBV28 with TRBJ2-3; D possibly matches TRBD1 or TRBD2 (5 bases each). Trimming cost V 6 bases and J 7 bases, with 14 bases left between them. The CDR3 contains 13 residues. Germline CDR1 is MDHEN and CDR2 is SYDVKM. CDR3: CASRPGTYYTQYF. The CDR3 DNA reads TGTGCCAGCAGACCGGGGACCTACTATACGCAGTATTTT.

A note on this clonotype: Since a much larger clone is just one base distant, this may be a read error. The genes are TRBV25-1 and TRBJ2-7; the D gene is possibly TRBD1 (5 bases). Deletions cut 6 bases from V and 3 bases from J, with 12 bases between. The germline V gene encodes CDR1 MGHDK and CDR2 SYGVNS. CDR3 length: 13 residues. The CDR3 DNA reads as TGTGCCAGCAGCCAGGACACACTCTACGAGCAGTACTTC. Translation gives CASSQDTLYEQYF.

This clonotype was observed at least ten times. J is TRBJ1-1 and V is TRBV7-8; 7 positions agree with TRBD1. Losses at the gene ends were 5 bases for V and 5 bases for J; bases not matched to a gene: 11. CDR1 is SGHVS and CDR2 is FQNEAQ in the germline V gene. The CDR3 runs to 15 residues. The CDR3 reads CASSARVQGMTEAFF. In DNA form, the CDR3 reads TGTGCCAGCAGCGCGAGAGTACAGGGGATGACTGAAGCTTTCTTT.

In its sample, this clonotype was seen many times. The chain recombines TRBV6-9 with TRBJ1-1, with 7 bases matching TRBD1. The CDR3 runs 13 residues. Germline V gene data show CDR1 as MNHGY and CDR2 as SVAAGI. The J segment lost 2 bases and the V segment lost 7 bases, leaving 4 bases of the junction unmatched. The CDR3 DNA sequence: TGTGCCAGCAATGACAGGGCCAACACTGAAGCTTTCTTT. Encoded protein: CASNDRANTEAFF.

This clonotype was seen at least ten times. This CDR3 is CASSLGQGAHEQFF. Here the CDR3 DNA reads TGCGCCAGCAGCCTGGGACAGGGGGCACATGAGCAGTTCTTC. The rearrangement links TRBV4-3 to TRBJ2-1, with 12 bases lining up with TRBD1. Germline V gives CDR1 LGHNA, CDR2 YSLEER. This CDR3 is 14 amino acids long. V shed 4 bases, J shed 8 bases, and the junction held 3 bases outside the gene matches.

In this sample, this clonotype turned up many times. The gene calls are TRBV30 and TRBJ2-1; D not resolved. Trimming removed 2 bases from V and 10 bases from J, with 12 bases in between. The CDR3 covers 12 residues. Germline V gene sequence: CDR1 GTSNPN, CDR2 SVGIG (reference sequence). The CDR3 bases are TGTGCCTGGAGTACCCTCCCTTGGGAGCAGTTCTTC. Translated: CAWSTLPWEQFF.

The rearrangement uses TRBV27 and TRBJ1-5; 7 nucleotides line up with TRBD1. The V gene end was trimmed by 0 bases and the J gene end by 1 base; junction bases not matched to a gene: 3. CDR1 is MNHEY and CDR2 is SMNVEV in the germline V gene (reference sequence). The CDR3 extends over 16 amino acids. In DNA form, the CDR3 reads TGTGCCAGCAGTTTATCGACGACAGGGAGCAATCAGCCCCAGCATTTT. Translating it yields CASSLSTTGSNQPQHF.

This clonotype was seen many times. The genes are TRBV27 and TRBJ2-3; D not resolved. Germline values: CDR1 MNHEY, CDR2 SMNVEV (reference sequence). Trimming pared 7 bases from V and 6 bases from J, leaving 14 bases between. The length of the CDR3 is 13 residues. The DNA for the CDR3 is TGTGCCAGCACCCCCCGCCCCTGGGATACGCAGTATTTT. This codes for CASTPRPWDTQYF.

This clonotype occurred many times. The chain links TRBV29-1 to TRBJ2-4; 7 nucleotides agree with TRBD1. Per germline, CDR1 SQVTM and CDR2 ANQGSEA. The CDR3 runs to 12 residues. The junction had 5 bases not matched to a gene; V was cut back by 5 bases and J by 7 bases. In DNA form, the CDR3 reads TGCAGCGTTCTAGGGGGCGGGAACATTCAGTACTTC. It is translated as CSVLGGGNIQYF.

The sample holds a few counts of this clonotype. The rearrangement links TRBV18 to TRBJ1-5, with 9 bases identical to TRBD1. There are 15 residues in the CDR3. V lost 5 bases, J lost 4 bases, and 6 bases stayed unmatched. Germline CDR1 is KGHSH and CDR2 is LQKENI. CDR3: CASSVLTGGNQPQHF. The CDR3 DNA is TGTGCCAGCTCAGTACTGACAGGGGGAAATCAGCCCCAGCATTTT.

This clonotype was counted only a few times. The genes are TRBV14 and TRBJ2-7, with TRBD1 as a possible D gene (5 bases). The V end was cut by 4 bases, the J end by 2 bases, with 15 bases between. The CDR3 runs 15 residues. CDR1 SGHDN and CDR2 FVKESK come from the germline V gene. CDR3 sequence reads: CASSRDPQGAYEQYF. The CDR3 coding sequence is TGTGCCAGCAGCCGAGACCCCCAGGGCGCCTACGAGCAGTACTTC.

This clonotype was picked up a small number of times. V and J are TRBV10-3 and TRBJ2-7, with 7 nucleotides matching TRBD1. The length of the CDR3 is 15 residues. Germline V gene lookup returns CDR1 ENHRY and CDR2 SYGVKD. V lost 4 bases to trimming and J lost 2 bases; unmatched junction nucleotides: 8. CDR3 amino acids: CAISANGQAPYEQYF. The CDR3 DNA reads TGTGCCATCAGTGCAAATGGACAGGCCCCCTACGAGCAGTACTTC.

This clonotype was found many times. The V call is TRBV5-8, the J call TRBJ1-1; possible D gene TRBD1, 6 bases. CDR1 and CDR2 (germline): SGHTS, YDEGEE. CDR3 length: 11 residues. Trimming took off 4 bases at V and 10 bases at J, with 11 bases between the two ends. The CDR3 loop is CASSGDKGAFF. CDR3 bases: TGTGCCAGCAGCGGGGACAAGGGAGCTTTCTTT.

In this sample, this clonotype turned up a few times. This sequence joins TRBV4-3 and TRBJ2-5; no clear D gene. The CDR3 consists of 14 residues. The V gene's germline CDR1 is LGHNA and CDR2 YSLEER. Trimming pared 5 bases from V and 0 bases from J, leaving 10 bases between. CDR3 loop: CASSSQSYQETQYF. The CDR3 nucleotides read TGCGCCAGCAGCTCGCAAAGCTACCAAGAGACCCAGTACTTC.

The gene calls are TRBV29-1 and TRBJ2-3, with D possibly matching TRBD2 (7 bases). The CDR3 spans 13 residues. The V end was cut by 1 base, the J end by 9 bases, with 14 bases between. CDR1 is SQVTM, CDR2 ANQGSEA, per germline. CDR3 coding DNA: TGCAGCGTTGAAGTGGGGGGGCGTTTGACGCAGTATTTT. As protein: CSVEVGGRLTQYF.

As for this clonotype: With a much larger clone just one base away, this may be a read error. This chain links TRBV7-9 with TRBJ2-1; 7 bases are shared with TRBD2. Looked up from germline, CDR1 is SEHNR and CDR2 is FQNEAQ (reference sequence). The CDR3 spans 17 residues. CDR3 residues: CVSSLALRGNSYNEQFF. CDR3 nucleotides: TGTGTCAGCAGCTTGGCTTTGCGGGGGAACTCCTACAATGAGCAGTTCTTC.

This clonotype has a handful of counts. V gene TRBV6-4 combines with J gene TRBJ2-4; D remains unclear. Germline CDR1 reads MRHNA; CDR2 reads SNTAGT. This CDR3 is 13 amino acids long. Trimming stripped 6 bases from V and 0 bases from J, with 6 bases between. The CDR3 is CASRALAKNIQYF. DNA for the CDR3: TGTGCCAGCAGGGCCCTAGCCAAAAACATTCAGTACTTC.

This chain links TRBV3-1 with TRBJ1-4; 9 nucleotides align to TRBD1. Germline V gives CDR1 LGHDT, CDR2 YNNKEL (reference sequence). This CDR3 comprises 18 residues. The V and J ends lost 4 bases and 0 bases, in that order; junction bases with no gene match: 9. CDR3 region: CASSLFMGQGSTNEKLFF. The CDR3 DNA reads as TGTGCCAGCAGCCTATTTATGGGACAGGGTTCAACTAATGAAAAACTGTTTTTT.

The DNA of the CDR3 is TGTGCCACCTCGGGGACGACTGGAAACACCATATATTTT. Residues: CATSGTTGNTIYF. The chain recombines TRBV15 with TRBJ1-3, with D maybe TRBD1 (5 bases). V lost 8 bases and J lost 2, with 10 bases in between. Looked up from germline, CDR1 is LNHNV and CDR2 is YYDKDF (reference sequence). This CDR3 contains 13 residues.

J is TRBJ2-7 and V is TRBV27; no firm D call. This CDR3 comprises 16 residues. Germline V gene sequence: CDR1 MNHEY, CDR2 SMNVEV (reference sequence). V lost 6 bases and J 0 bases, leaving 18 bases between the germline ends. CDR3 nucleotides: TGTGCCAGCAGCCCTCGGGTGACATACGGCTCCTACGAGCAGTACTTC. It codes for CASSPRVTYGSYEQYF.